This passage covers 20 T cell receptor beta chains from one sample sequenced in a study of blood T cell repertoires in COVID-19. Data came from immunoSEQ multiplex PCR; TCRdb stores just in-frame clones and leaves some out. The sample includes roughly 130,000 clones, 84% of them seen just once. Sequenced input: peripheral blood. The receptors were sampled from a woman aged 30 to 39 who had recovered from COVID-19.

The chain joins TRBV7-8 to TRBJ1-1; D not resolved. CDR1 SGHVS and CDR2 FQNEAQ come from the germline V gene. This CDR3 is 14 amino acids long. V gave up 2 bases and J gave up 1 base, with 8 bases separating them. The CDR3 sequence: CASSLIRGNTEAFF. The DNA of the CDR3 is TGTGCCAGCAGCTTAATACGCGGGAACACTGAAGCTTTCTTT.

This clone was seen a handful of times. CDR3: CASRGTLTNNEQFF. The DNA for the CDR3 is TGTGCCAGCAGAGGTACATTGACAAACAATGAGCAGTTCTTC. The chain carries TRBV2 and TRBJ2-1; D not certain. Per germline, CDR1 SNHLY and CDR2 FYNNEI. The V end lost 6 bases, the J end lost 5 bases, and 14 bases lay between the germline ends. This CDR3 has 14 amino acids.

This clone showed up just once. The chain links TRBV2 to TRBJ1-5; tentative D call: TRBD1 (6 bases). The CDR3 loop spans 14 amino acids. V was pared by 4 bases and J by 3 bases, with 10 bases between. CDR1 is SNHLY and CDR2 is FYNNEI in the germline V gene. CDR3 in DNA: TGTGCCAGCAGTGTCCGGGACACCAATCAGCCCCAGCATTTT. This sequence encodes CASSVRDTNQPQHF.

The CDR3 coding sequence is TGTGCCAGCAGTGAAAAATTGAGGCTATTTGGAGCACCCCTCCACTTT. It translates to CASSEKLRLFGAPLHF. The chain recombines TRBV6-1 with TRBJ1-6; D is undetermined. The CDR3 is 16 residues long. Per the germline V gene, CDR1 is MNHNS and CDR2 is SASEGT. V was pared by 2 bases and J by 11 bases, with 19 bases between.

The CDR3 sequence: CASSILSGSGFYEQYF. In DNA, the CDR3 is TGTGCCAGTAGTATCTTAAGCGGGAGCGGTTTTTACGAGCAGTACTTC. The chain carries TRBV19 and TRBJ2-7; 8 nucleotides agree with TRBD2. With 3 bases clipped from V and 4 bases from J, the junction kept 11 bases outside the gene matches. The CDR3 covers 16 residues. Germline lookup yields CDR1 LNHDA and CDR2 SQIVND (reference sequence).

A word on this clone: Other DNA variants within this sample encode the same CDR3. This rearrangement joins TRBV5-1 to TRBJ1-1, with a weak D call TRBD1 (5 bases). This CDR3 comprises 15 residues. The germline V gene has CDR1 SGHRS and CDR2 YFSETQ. Trimming stripped 0 bases from V and 0 bases from J, with 9 bases between. In DNA, the CDR3 is TGCGCCAGCAGCTTGGGACAGATCATGAACACTGAAGCTTTCTTT. Protein sequence: CASSLGQIMNTEAFF.

The sample holds a few counts of this clone. The gene calls are TRBV19 and TRBJ1-4; D unclear. V dropped 1 base and J dropped 8 bases, with 11 bases sitting between them. This CDR3 is built from 14 residues. Germline CDR1 LNHDA, CDR2 SQIVND (reference sequence). CDR3 sequence reads: CASSIARSSEKLFF. The CDR3 DNA sequence: TGTGCCAGTAGTATAGCCAGGTCTTCCGAAAAACTGTTTTTT.

The chain uses TRBV19 and TRBJ2-1; weak D call: TRBD1 (5 bases). V lost 4 bases and J 9 bases, leaving 13 bases between the germline ends. CDR3 length: 13 residues. Germline CDR1 LNHDA, CDR2 SQIVND (reference sequence). In DNA, the CDR3 is TGTGCCAGTAGTAGAATCCTAGGGGCTGAGCAGTTCTTC. Its translation is CASSRILGAEQFF. Complete variable domain (other parts from reference TRBV19 and TRBJ2-1): DGGITQSPKYLFRKEGQNVTLSCEQNLNHDAMYWYRQDPGQGLRLIYYSQIVNDFQKGDIAEGYSVSREKKESFPLTVTSAQKNPTAFYLCASSRILGAEQFFGPGTRLTVL.

The gene calls are TRBV29-1 and TRBJ2-1; the match to TRBD2 covers 10 bases. V lost 4 bases, J lost 7 bases, and 4 bases stayed unmatched. The CDR3 is 13 amino acids. The V gene's germline CDR1 is SQVTM and CDR2 ANQGSEA. This CDR3 is CSVAAGGLNEQFF. The CDR3 DNA follows: TGCAGCGTTGCAGCGGGAGGGCTGAATGAGCAGTTCTTC.

This clone has just one count. The chain recombines TRBV2 with TRBJ2-5, with TRBD2 identical over 11 bases. This CDR3 is 18 amino acids long. Per germline, CDR1 SNHLY and CDR2 FYNNEI. With 8 bases clipped from V and 1 base from J, the junction kept 15 bases outside the gene matches. CDR3: CASLNGLAGGGIQETQYF. The CDR3 DNA is TGTGCCAGCCTTAACGGGCTAGCGGGAGGAGGGATCCAAGAGACCCAGTACTTC.

The rearrangement links TRBV19 to TRBJ2-1, with D possibly being TRBD2 (6 bases). Trimming removed 4 bases from V and 2 bases from J, with 15 bases in between. Per the germline V gene, CDR1 is LNHDA and CDR2 is SQIVND (reference sequence). The CDR3 extends over 16 amino acids. The CDR3 nucleotides read TGTGCCAGTAGTAGTCAGGCGGGACCTGCCTACAATGAGCAGTTCTTC. Translating gives CASSSQAGPAYNEQFF. Using reference TRBV19 and TRBJ2-1 for the parts outside the CDR3, the full variable domain is DGGITQSPKYLFRKEGQNVTLSCEQNLNHDAMYWYRQDPGQGLRLIYYSQIVNDFQKGDIAEGYSVSREKKESFPLTVTSAQKNPTAFYLCASSSQAGPAYNEQFFGPGTRLTVL.

The chain joins TRBV7-3 to TRBJ2-1; 11 bases map to TRBD2. The CDR3 covers 15 residues. V dropped 1 base and J dropped 6; count of bases not matched to a gene: 2. From germline, CDR1 is SGHTA and CDR2 FQGTGA. The chain's CDR3 is CASSLMLAGGNEQFF. CDR3 nucleotides: TGTGCCAGCAGCTTAATGCTAGCGGGAGGCAATGAGCAGTTCTTC.

The gene calls are TRBV5-1 and TRBJ1-1; D may be TRBD1 (6 bases). Deletions cut 4 bases from V and 1 base from J, with 14 bases between. The CDR3 extends over 15 amino acids. Germline V gives CDR1 SGHRS, CDR2 YFSETQ. The CDR3 region is CASSPQGGRNTEAFF. The CDR3 coding sequence is TGCGCCAGCAGCCCACAGGGAGGGAGGAACACTGAAGCTTTCTTT. Looking up the rest from reference TRBV5-1 and TRBJ1-1 gives the full variable domain: KAGVTQTPRYLIKTRGQQVTLSCSPISGHRSVSWYQQTPGQGLQFLFEYFSETQRNKGNFPGRFSGRQFSNSRSEMNVSTLELGDSALYLCASSPQGGRNTEAFFGQGTRLTVV.

The gene calls are TRBV7-3 and TRBJ2-3; TRBD2 agrees at 10 bases. Germline trimming cut 5 bases from V and 7 bases from J; bases unmatched to any gene: 9. The germline gives CDR1 SGHTA, CDR2 FQGTGA. This CDR3 comprises 15 residues. The CDR3 sequence: CASSPGGAGGNTQYF. CDR3 bases: TGTGCCAGCAGCCCGGGGGGAGCGGGAGGGAATACGCAGTATTTT.

V is TRBV6-5 and J is TRBJ2-1; 9 bases match TRBD2. The germline V gene encodes CDR1 MNHEY and CDR2 SVGAGI. V shed 2 bases and J 8 bases; nucleotides not matched to a gene: 7. This CDR3 comprises 15 residues. The CDR3 DNA reads as TGTGCCAGCAGTTACGGACTAGCGACGGTCGATGAGCAGTTCTTC. It encodes CASSYGLATVDEQFF.

V is TRBV6-5 and J is TRBJ2-1, with a tentative D call TRBD2 (6 bases). Trimming removed 4 bases from V and 6 bases from J, with 10 bases in between. The CDR3 consists of 13 residues. Germline V gene data show CDR1 as MNHEY and CDR2 as SVGAGI. CDR3 amino acids: CASSWGVSNEQFF. The CDR3 bases are TGTGCCAGCAGTTGGGGGGTTTCCAATGAGCAGTTCTTC.

The chain joins TRBV4-1 to TRBJ2-7; 13 bases agree with TRBD2. The CDR3 covers 16 residues. J lost 5 bases, V lost 5 bases, and 9 bases had no gene match. The germline CDR1 and CDR2 sequences are MGHRA and YSYEKL. In nucleotides, the CDR3 is TGCGCCAGCAGCTTTCAACTAGCGGGGGGGCCACACGAGCAGTACTTC. Translated, it gives CASSFQLAGGPHEQYF.

The chain has TRBV7-6 and TRBJ1-5; 12 bases agree with TRBD1. V gave up 5 bases and J gave up 1 base; unmatched junction bases: 3. Germline loops: CDR1 SGHVS, CDR2 FNYEAQ. There are 16 residues in the CDR3. The CDR3 reads CASSPGQGASNQPQHF. In nucleotides, the CDR3 is TGTGCCAGCAGCCCGGGACAGGGGGCAAGCAATCAGCCCCAGCATTTT.

The chain recombines TRBV6-6 with TRBJ1-5; D gene ambiguous. The CDR3 consists of 11 residues. V dropped 6 bases and J dropped 12 bases, with 12 bases sitting between them. CDR1 MNHNY and CDR2 SVGAGI come from the germline V gene (reference sequence). DNA of the CDR3: TGTGCCAGCAGGATTGATCGGGTCCAGCATTTT. Amino acid sequence: CASRIDRVQHF.

The V and J genes are TRBV11-1 and TRBJ1-1; no firm D call. This CDR3 contains 15 residues. Trimming stripped 3 bases from V and 0 bases from J, with 11 bases between. CDR1 is SGHAT and CDR2 is FQDESV in the germline V gene (reference sequence). Here the CDR3 reads CASSFGGSMNTEAFF. In DNA, the CDR3 is TGTGCCAGCAGCTTCGGTGGGAGCATGAACACTGAAGCTTTCTTT. Supplemented by reference TRBV11-1 and TRBJ1-1, the full variable domain reads EAEVAQSPRYKITEKSQAVAFWCDPISGHATLYWYRQILGQGPELLVQFQDESVVDDSQLPKDRFSAERLKGVDSTLKIQPAELGDSAMYLCASSFGGSMNTEAFFGQGTRLTVV.